One sample yielded the 30 T cell receptor beta chains listed below, sequenced in a study of blood T cell repertoires in COVID-19. Data came from immunoSEQ multiplex PCR; TCRdb stores just in-frame clones and leaves some out. The data hold about 160,000 clones, with 75% to 90% observed a single time. The specimen was peripheral blood. All receptors derive from a human donor with acute or convalescent COVID-19. The donor label of this sample is uncertain.

The chain recombines TRBV24-1 with TRBJ2-1; D is unresolved. Deletions cut 5 bases from V and 6 bases from J, with 7 bases between. The CDR3 runs 12 residues. The germline gives CDR1 KGHDR, CDR2 SFDVKD. CDR3 nucleotide sequence: TGTGCCACCAGTGTTGGGCTCAATGAGCAGTTCTTC. Translation gives CATSVGLNEQFF.

The V and J genes are TRBV19 and TRBJ1-4; 7 bases align to TRBD1. The CDR3 spans 18 residues. Losses at the gene ends were 1 base for V and 1 base for J; bases not matched to a gene: 9. CDR1 LNHDA and CDR2 SQIVND come from the germline V gene (reference sequence). The CDR3 region has the DNA TGTGCCAGTAGTATAGTGGCCAGGGGGATGCAAACTAATGAAAAACTGTTTTTT. Translation gives CASSIVARGMQTNEKLFF.

The genes are TRBV19 and TRBJ1-5; the D gene is possibly TRBD1 (5 bases). Trimming removed 4 bases from V and 2 bases from J, with 18 bases in between. This CDR3 is 17 amino acids long. CDR1 and CDR2 (germline): LNHDA, SQIVND (reference sequence). CDR3 bases: TGTGCCAGTAGTAGGCAGGGCGGGAGGTCGGGCAATCAGCCCCAGCATTTT. Translated, it gives CASSRQGGRSGNQPQHF.

The genes are TRBV19 and TRBJ2-1; D uncertain. The CDR3 runs to 14 residues. Trimming removed 0 bases from V and 5 bases from J, with 8 bases in between. The germline gives CDR1 LNHDA, CDR2 SQIVND (reference sequence). CDR3 residues: CASSIDSPHNEQFF. The CDR3 DNA follows: TGTGCCAGTAGTATAGACAGTCCCCACAATGAGCAGTTCTTC.

J is TRBJ1-6 and V is TRBV30; no reliable D call. The CDR3 has 15 residues. Looked up from germline, CDR1 is GTSNPN and CDR2 is SVGIG (reference sequence). The V end was cut by 2 bases, the J end by 5 bases, with 13 bases between. CDR3 sequence: CAWSPELADNSPLHF. The DNA of the CDR3 is TGTGCCTGGAGTCCCGAGCTCGCGGATAATTCACCCCTCCACTTT.

CDR3 sequence reads: CASSLAGRPGELFF. The DNA for the CDR3 is TGTGCCAGCAGCTTAGCCGGGAGACCCGGGGAGCTGTTTTTT. This rearrangement joins TRBV7-9 to TRBJ2-2; D might be TRBD2 (6 bases). Trimming left V 0 bases short and J 6 bases short, with 8 bases between. Germline V gene data show CDR1 as SEHNR and CDR2 as FQNEAQ (reference sequence). CDR3 length equals 14 residues.

This rearrangement joins TRBV5-1 to TRBJ1-1; a weak D match, TRBD1 (6 bases). V was trimmed by 1 base and J by 1 base, leaving 8 bases between them. This CDR3 has 14 residues. The germline CDR1 and CDR2 sequences are SGHRS and YFSETQ. Written as DNA, the CDR3 is TGCGCCAGCAGCTTGTCAGGGGAGAACACTGAAGCTTTCTTT. Amino acids: CASSLSGENTEAFF.

This clone was seen more than once but under ten times. CDR3 protein: CASSVRGNTEAFF. CDR3 DNA: TGTGCCAGCAGCGTAAGGGGGAACACTGAAGCTTTCTTT. The V call is TRBV9, the J call TRBJ1-1; perhaps TRBD1 as D (5 bases). Trimming stripped 1 base from V and 1 base from J, with 5 bases between. The CDR3 consists of 13 residues. Per germline, CDR1 SGDLS and CDR2 YYNGEE.

The chain is built from TRBV2 and TRBJ1-1; 12 bases match TRBD1. This CDR3 region has 14 residues. Germline V gene sequence: CDR1 SNHLY, CDR2 FYNNEI. The J segment lost 7 bases and the V segment lost 7 bases, leaving 7 bases of the junction unmatched. The CDR3 protein is CASTPGQGADEAFF. CDR3 nucleotide sequence: TGTGCCAGCACCCCGGGACAGGGGGCCGATGAAGCTTTCTTT.

Comments on this clone: Other nucleotide sequences in the sample specify the same CDR3. V usage is TRBV18 and J usage is TRBJ1-1; tentative D call: TRBD1 (6 bases). Deletions cut 3 bases from V and 1 base from J, with 6 bases between. The CDR3 totals 13 residues. Germline CDR1 KGHSH, CDR2 LQKENI. The CDR3: CASSPGQNTEAFF. The CDR3 DNA sequence: TGTGCCAGCTCACCGGGACAGAACACTGAAGCTTTCTTT.

The chain employs TRBV11-2 and TRBJ1-5; D ambiguous. CDR3 size: 13 residues. Germline lookup yields CDR1 SGHAT and CDR2 FQNNGV. V was clipped by 4 bases and J by 4 bases, with 8 bases between them. The CDR3 region is CASSYTLNQPQHF. In DNA form, the CDR3 reads TGTGCCAGCAGCTACACCCTTAATCAGCCCCAGCATTTT.

This rearrangement joins TRBV30 to TRBJ1-2; TRBD1 is a possible D gene (5 bases). The germline V gene encodes CDR1 GTSNPN and CDR2 SVGIG (reference sequence). The V end lost 4 bases, the J end lost 4 bases, and 16 bases lay between the germline ends. CDR3 size: 14 residues. The CDR3 loop reads CAWTSGPQGYGYTF. CDR3 bases: TGTGCCTGGACCTCCGGGCCTCAGGGCTATGGCTACACCTTC.

The genes are TRBV3-1 (or the pseudogene TRBV3-2) and TRBJ2-7; the match to TRBD2 covers 12 bases. CDR3 length equals 16 residues. The trim removed 1 base at V and 0 bases at J, leaving 1 base unmatched. The germline gives CDR1 LGHDT, CDR2 YNNKEL (reference sequence). The CDR3 spells CASSQGTSGASYEQYF. DNA for the CDR3: TGTGCCAGCAGCCAAGGGACTAGCGGGGCCTCCTACGAGCAGTACTTC.

This clone showed up just once. Other DNA sequences in the sample encode the same CDR3. V and J are TRBV5-1 and TRBJ1-4; TRBD1 aligns across 8 bases. Germline values: CDR1 SGHRS, CDR2 YFSETQ. The CDR3 has 13 residues. V was clipped by 2 bases and J by 7 bases; unmatched bases: 1. As DNA, the CDR3 is TGCGCCAGCAGCTTAGGACAGGGTGAAAAACTGTTTTTT. Its translation: CASSLGQGEKLFF.

The chain carries TRBV4-2 and TRBJ2-1; 12 bases align to TRBD1. The CDR3 has 17 residues. CDR1 and CDR2 from the germline V gene are LGHNA and YNFKEQ. The junction had 6 bases not matched to a gene; V was cut back by 0 bases and J by 6 bases. Written as DNA, the CDR3 is TGTGCCAGCAGCCAAGAAGCGGGACAGGGGGCCTTCAATGAGCAGTTCTTC. Translation gives CASSQEAGQGAFNEQFF.

The chain joins TRBV25-1 to TRBJ2-2; D not resolved. The ends were cut back, 9 bases at V and 0 bases at J, with 14 bases in the middle. CDR3 length: 15 amino acids. Germline V gives CDR1 MGHDK, CDR2 SYGVNS. CDR3 nucleotide sequence: TGTGCCAGACCCTCACGAGACACGAACACCGGGGAGCTGTTTTTT. This encodes CARPSRDTNTGELFF.

This clone has only one observation. The chain carries TRBV7-2 and TRBJ1-6, with TRBD1 matching over 7 bases. The CDR3 is 15 amino acids. The germline gives CDR1 SGHTA, CDR2 FQGNSA. V was clipped by 1 base and J by 8 bases; unmatched bases: 5. CDR3 coding DNA: TGTGCCAGCAGCTTAGTGCCCAGGGGGGATTCACCCCTCCACTTT. Protein: CASSLVPRGDSPLHF. Combining the CDR3 with reference TRBV7-2 and TRBJ1-6 gives the whole variable domain GAGVSQSPSNKVTEKGKDVELRCDPISGHTALYWYRQSLGQGLEFLIYFQGNSAPDKSGLPSDRFSAERTGGSVSTLTIQRTQQEDSAVYLCASSLVPRGDSPLHFGNGTRLTVT.

The chain uses TRBV5-1 and TRBJ2-5, with a tentative D call TRBD1 (6 bases). Trimming took 4 bases from V and 4 from J, leaving 14 bases between them. The germline gives CDR1 SGHRS, CDR2 YFSETQ. The CDR3 length is 14 residues. CDR3 nucleotide sequence: TGCGCCAGCAGCGGGGGACACTTCGGAGAGACCCAGTACTTC. It yields the protein CASSGGHFGETQYF.

The V gene is TRBV6-6, the J gene TRBJ1-4, with 9 nucleotides matching TRBD1. Germline CDR1 reads MNHNY; CDR2 reads SVGAGI (reference sequence). Trimming removed 0 bases from V and 8 bases from J; junction bases left unmatched: 7. The CDR3 contains 16 residues. In DNA form, the CDR3 reads TGTGCCAGCAGTTACTCGTTGGGACAGGGAGGCGAAAAACTGTTTTTT. Translated, it gives CASSYSLGQGGEKLFF.

The J gene is TRBJ1-2, the V gene TRBV5-1; 8 nucleotides line up with TRBD1. J gave up 4 bases and V 5 bases, and 7 bases lay outside the gene matches. This CDR3 has 14 amino acids. CDR1 is SGHRS, CDR2 YFSETQ, per germline. This chain's CDR3 is CASRNQGALYGYTF. The CDR3 DNA follows: TGCGCCAGCAGGAATCAGGGGGCACTCTATGGCTACACCTTC.

This clone was seen only once. The J gene is TRBJ2-7, the V gene TRBV6-5; possible D gene TRBD1, 5 bases. The CDR3 is 14 amino acids. The V gene's germline CDR1 is MNHEY and CDR2 SVGAGI. Between the trimmed V and J ends, which lost 2 bases and 2 bases, there was a span of 10 bases. The CDR3 sequence is CASSYARGTYEQYF. The CDR3 nucleotides read TGTGCCAGCAGTTACGCTAGGGGAACCTACGAGCAGTACTTC.

V and J are TRBV18 and TRBJ1-6; unclear D gene. Germline CDR1 reads KGHSH; CDR2 reads LQKENI. The CDR3 extends over 13 amino acids. V was shortened by 4 bases and J by 9 bases, with 10 bases between the two germline ends. CDR3 bases: TGTGCCAGCTCACGGGCAGAAAGTTCACCCCTCCACTTT. This translates into CASSRAESSPLHF.

The chain uses TRBV6-5 and TRBJ1-1; D ambiguous. The CDR3 is 13 amino acids. Trimming stripped 6 bases from V and 3 bases from J, with 11 bases between. Germline CDR1 MNHEY, CDR2 SVGAGI. This CDR3 reads CASRGDTYTEAFF. Written as DNA, the CDR3 is TGTGCCAGCAGGGGCGACACGTACACTGAAGCTTTCTTT.

The J gene is TRBJ1-2, the V gene TRBV7-9; unclear D gene. Per germline, CDR1 SEHNR and CDR2 FQNEAQ (reference sequence). The germline V and J ends were trimmed by 3 bases and 3 bases, with 8 bases remaining between them. CDR3 size: 13 residues. The CDR3 region has the DNA TGTGCCAGCAGCTTGGCCACAGACTATGGCTACACCTTC. Translation gives CASSLATDYGYTF.

The chain combines TRBV14 with TRBJ1-3; 8 nucleotides agree with TRBD1. The germline gives CDR1 SGHDN, CDR2 FVKESK. V shed 2 bases, J shed 0 bases, and the junction held 9 bases outside the gene matches. The CDR3 is made up of 18 amino acids. Here the CDR3 DNA reads TGTGCCAGCAGCCAAAGAGGGACAGGATCCCTCTCTGGAAACACCATATATTTT. Amino acids: CASSQRGTGSLSGNTIYF.

This rearrangement joins TRBV7-3 to TRBJ2-5, with 9 positions matching TRBD2. Germline V gives CDR1 SGHTA, CDR2 FQGTGA. This CDR3 is 13 amino acids long. V shed 6 bases, J shed 4 bases, and the junction held 3 bases outside the gene matches. CDR3 loop: CASSMTSGETQYF. CDR3 DNA: TGTGCCAGCAGTATGACTAGCGGAGAGACCCAGTACTTC.

The chain recombines TRBV2 with TRBJ2-2, with D maybe TRBD2 (6 bases). Trimming shortened V by 10 bases and J by 8 bases, and 23 bases separated the two germline ends. The CDR3 sequence is 15 residues long. From germline, CDR1 is SNHLY and CDR2 FYNNEI. CDR3 loop: CATRRRLGSEGELFF. CDR3 nucleotide sequence: TGTGCCACCAGGAGGAGACTAGGGTCTGAGGGGGAGCTGTTTTTT. Full variable domain (missing parts from reference TRBV2 and TRBJ2-2): EPEVTQTPSHQVTQMGQEVILRCVPISNHLYFYWYRQILGQKVEFLVSFYNNEISEKSEIFDDQFSVERPDGSNFTLKIRSTKLEDSAMYFCATRRRLGSEGELFFGEGSRLTVL.

Comments on this clone: Other DNA sequences in the sample encode the same CDR3. The rearrangement links TRBV19 to TRBJ2-2, with 8 bases matching TRBD2. CDR3 length equals 16 residues. V gave up 1 base and J gave up 1 base; unmatched junction bases: 2. Per germline, CDR1 LNHDA and CDR2 SQIVND (reference sequence). DNA of the CDR3: TGTGCCAGTAGTATAGCGGGGGGGCGGAACACCGGGGAGCTGTTTTTT. It yields the protein CASSIAGGRNTGELFF.

This clone showed up just a few times. The chain combines TRBV6-1 with TRBJ2-7, with a weak D call TRBD2 (5 bases). The CDR3 loop spans 15 amino acids. Germline values: CDR1 MNHNS, CDR2 SASEGT. The V end lost 2 bases, the J end lost 1 base, and 12 bases lay between the germline ends. Here the CDR3 reads CASSELWTGSYEQYF. The CDR3 bases are TGTGCCAGCAGTGAACTGTGGACTGGATCCTACGAGCAGTACTTC.

The gene calls are TRBV7-2 and TRBJ2-1; possibly TRBD2 for D (5 bases). This CDR3 comprises 11 residues. Germline values: CDR1 SGHTA, CDR2 FQGNSA. The V and J ends lost 5 bases and 12 bases respectively, with 11 bases between them. CDR3 residues: CASSLRLAQFF. CDR3 DNA: TGTGCCAGCAGCCTCCGCCTAGCGCAGTTCTTC.